A single sample is the source of the 27 T cell receptor beta chains below, sequenced in a study of CD8+CD57+ T cells in acquired aplastic anemia. Individuals selected for sequencing had exhibited CD8+CD57+ cell expansion on flow cytometry. CDR3 and TCR beta VDJ profiling relied on a genomic DNA template. MiXCR was run by TCRdb on the reads, yielding one entry per CDR3 protein. Of just over 450,000 distinct CDR3 sequences in the sample, over 25% were seen once. The sample was sorted CD4+, CD8+, or CD8+CD57+ T cells (not recorded which) from PBMCs. The receptors originated from a human donor with aplastic anemia.

This clonotype has a single count. The chain is built from TRBV18 and TRBJ2-3; no reliable D call. The CDR3 covers 15 residues. V was pared by 0 bases and J by 0 bases, with 7 bases between. Germline values: CDR1 KGHSH, CDR2 LQKENI. In DNA form, the CDR3 reads TGTGCCAGCTCACCACCGTCCCAGAGCACAGATACGCAGTATTTT. Protein product: CASSPPSQSTDTQYF.

This clonotype was seen repeatedly, ten times or more. The chain employs TRBV2 and TRBJ1-1; tentative D call: TRBD1 (6 bases). V lost 7 bases and J lost 0, with 15 bases in between. Per germline, CDR1 SNHLY and CDR2 FYNNEI. This CDR3 comprises 15 residues. This chain's CDR3 is CASTPRTEMNTEAFF. The DNA for the CDR3 is TGTGCCAGCACCCCTAGGACAGAAATGAACACTGAAGCTTTCTTT.

On this clonotype: A much larger clone is a single base away; this may be a read error. The J gene is TRBJ2-1, the V gene TRBV19; D possibly corresponds to TRBD1 (5 bases). The CDR3 has 15 amino acids. Per germline, CDR1 LNHDA and CDR2 SQIVND (reference sequence). The CDR3 loop is CASSIGASGHNEQSF. The CDR3, as DNA: TGTGCCAGTAGTATAGGGGCTAGTGGACACAATGAGCAGTCCTTC.

This clonotype was seen a few times. This rearrangement joins TRBV5-6 to TRBJ2-7, with TRBD1 as a possible D gene (5 bases). Trimming cost V 1 base and J 6 bases, with 17 bases left between them. CDR1 and CDR2 (germline): SGHDT, YYEEEE. The CDR3 runs 15 residues. The CDR3 loop is CASSLNPVRVVEQYF. In DNA, the CDR3 is TGTGCCAGCAGCTTGAACCCGGTCAGGGTGGTCGAGCAGTACTTC.

There are many counts of this clonotype. The J gene is TRBJ2-7, the V gene TRBV19; a possible D gene is TRBD1 (6 bases). V was clipped by 3 bases and J by 3 bases, with 15 bases between them. Germline V gene sequence: CDR1 LNHDA, CDR2 SQIVND (reference sequence). This CDR3 region has 15 residues. The CDR3 loop reads CASSMFGQTGYEQYF. Written as DNA, the CDR3 is TGTGCCAGTAGTATGTTCGGACAGACTGGCTACGAGCAGTACTTC.

The J gene is TRBJ1-5, the V gene TRBV6-2 or TRBV6-3; weak D call: TRBD1 (5 bases). From germline, CDR1 is MNHEY and CDR2 SVGEGT. V was trimmed by 2 bases and J by 4 bases, leaving 21 bases between them. The CDR3 is made up of 18 amino acids. The CDR3 sequence is CASSYHLGPGRLNQPQHF. The CDR3, as DNA: TGTGCCAGCAGTTACCACCTCGGACCGGGACGTCTGAATCAGCCCCAGCATTTT.

Ten or more counts support this clonotype. V usage is TRBV10-1 and J usage is TRBJ1-1; D is possibly TRBD1 (5 bases). CDR1 and CDR2 (germline): WNHNN, SYGVQD (reference sequence). This CDR3 is built from 12 residues. The germline V and J ends were trimmed by 2 bases and 4 bases, with 5 bases remaining between them. The CDR3 here is CASSEGTTEAFF. Here the CDR3 DNA reads TGCGCCAGCAGTGAGGGGACCACTGAAGCTTTCTTT.

This clonotype has a count of ten or more. This chain uses TRBV5-4 with TRBJ2-3; D remains unclear. Germline CDR1 reads SGHNT; CDR2 reads YYREEE (reference sequence). V lost 0 bases to trimming and J lost 2 bases, with 7 bases between them. This CDR3 spans 14 amino acids. CDR3 loop: CASSLGRNTDTQYF. CDR3 bases: TGTGCCAGCAGCTTGGGGCGGAACACAGATACGCAGTATTTT.

The chain links TRBV10-2 to TRBJ1-6, with 7 positions matching TRBD1. This CDR3 has 18 residues. With 7 bases clipped from V and 2 bases from J, the junction kept 14 bases outside the gene matches. CDR1 and CDR2 from the germline V gene are WSHSY and SAAADI. CDR3 coding DNA: TGCGCCAGCACCGCGATTGTGACAGGGAGGACCTATAATTCACCCCTCCACTTT. Its translation: CASTAIVTGRTYNSPLHF.

This clonotype was picked up a small number of times. This chain links TRBV7-9 with TRBJ2-5; perhaps TRBD1 as D (6 bases). Trimming left V 0 bases short and J 2 bases short, with 16 bases between. Germline values: CDR1 SEHNR, CDR2 FQNEAQ (reference sequence). The CDR3 is made up of 17 amino acids. CDR3 in amino acids: CASSLARQAIGQETQYF. Here the CDR3 DNA reads TGTGCCAGCAGCTTAGCTCGACAGGCTATCGGACAAGAGACCCAGTACTTC. The variable domain in full, with the rest retrieved from reference TRBV7-9 and TRBJ2-5, is DTGVSQNPRHKITKRGQNVTFRCDPISEHNRLYWYRQTLGQGPEFLTYFQNEAQLEKSRLLSDRFSAERPKGSFSTLEIQRTEQGDSAMYLCASSLARQAIGQETQYFGPGTRLLVL.

This sequence joins TRBV11-2 and TRBJ2-7; no definite D call. The CDR3 runs 15 residues. Germline-derived CDR1 and CDR2 are SGHAT and FQNNGV. Trimming removed 4 bases from V and 3 bases from J, with 16 bases in between. The CDR3 nucleotides read TGTGCCAGCAGCTCGGTACGGCCACAATACTACGAGCAGTACTTC. It yields the protein CASSSVRPQYYEQYF.

The rearrangement links TRBV20-1 to TRBJ2-3; tentatively, D is TRBD2 (5 bases). The germline V gene encodes CDR1 DFQATT and CDR2 SNEGSKA (reference sequence). CDR3 size: 14 residues. Between the trimmed V and J ends, which lost 0 bases and 6 bases, there was a span of 13 bases. The CDR3 sequence is CSARDELGGDTQYF. In nucleotides, the CDR3 is TGCAGTGCTAGAGATGAACTAGGTGGCGATACGCAGTATTTT.

The table lists this clonotype with a few counts. The chain is built from TRBV28 and TRBJ2-7, with D perhaps matching TRBD1 (5 bases). Trimming stripped 4 bases from V and 6 bases from J, with 10 bases between. The germline gives CDR1 MDHEN, CDR2 SYDVKM. The CDR3 length is 12 residues. The CDR3 DNA is TGTGCCAGCAGTTCAGGCAGGGTCGAGCAGTACTTC. It translates to CASSSGRVEQYF.

CDR3 bases: TGCAGTGCTAGTCGAGGCGGGAACACCGGGGAGCTGTTTTTT. Translated: CSASRGGNTGELFF. The gene calls are TRBV29-1 and TRBJ2-2; D remains ambiguous. Germline-derived CDR1 and CDR2 are SQVTM and ANQGSEA. CDR3 length: 14 amino acids.

In its sample, this clonotype was seen many times. This chain uses TRBV7-2 with TRBJ1-5, with unresolved D. This CDR3 has 13 amino acids. The V gene lost 7 bases and the J gene lost 1 base, with 8 bases spanning the gap. Germline V lookup: CDR1 SGHTA, CDR2 FQGNSA. The CDR3 coding sequence is TGTGCCAGCACCCACACCAGCAATCAGCCCCAGCATTTT. This encodes CASTHTSNQPQHF.

J is TRBJ1-1 and V is TRBV6-1; no definite D call. Trimming shortened V by 7 bases and J by 1 base, and 10 bases separated the two germline ends. Germline assignment: CDR1 MNHNS and CDR2 SASEGT. The CDR3 has 13 residues. The CDR3 DNA sequence: TGTGCCAGCACCCCCCAGCCGAACACTGAAGCTTTCTTT. It codes for CASTPQPNTEAFF.

With respect to this clonotype: One junction end does not reproduce the germline sequence, and a read error may be involved. J is TRBJ1-1 and V is TRBV25-1; the match to TRBD1 covers 7 bases. Germline CDR1 and CDR2: MGHDK and SYGVNS. CDR3 size: 12 residues. Written as DNA, the CDR3 is TGTGCCAGCAGACAGGGGTGGACTGAAGCTGTCTTT. As protein: CASRQGWTEAVF. The variable domain in full, with the rest retrieved from reference TRBV25-1 and TRBJ1-1, is EADIYQTPRYLVIGTGKKITLECSQTMGHDKMYWYQQDPGMELHLIHYSYGVNSTEKGDLSSESTVSRIRTEHFPLTLESARPSHTSQYLCASRQGWTEAVFGQGTRLTVV.

The V call is TRBV20-1, the J call TRBJ2-4; D uncertain. The germline gives CDR1 DFQATT, CDR2 SNEGSKA (reference sequence). Trimming removed 3 bases from V and 13 bases from J, with 13 bases in between. The CDR3 sequence is 11 residues long. DNA for the CDR3: TGCAGTGCTAGGAATGGCTTCGGGCAGTACTTC. Translating gives CSARNGFGQYF.

The genes are TRBV15 and TRBJ1-2; 11 nucleotides match TRBD1. Germline CDR1 LNHNV, CDR2 YYDKDF (reference sequence). The V and J ends lost 0 bases and 6 bases, in that order; junction bases with no gene match: 6. This CDR3 is built from 16 residues. The CDR3 nucleotides are TGTGCCACCAGCAGAGATAGGACAGGGGGCACTCATGGCTACACCTTC. The encoded protein is CATSRDRTGGTHGYTF.

The V gene is TRBV9, the J gene TRBJ2-3; no clear D gene. Germline V gene sequence: CDR1 SGDLS, CDR2 YYNGEE. The CDR3 contains 16 residues. The V and J ends lost 0 bases and 1 base respectively, with 12 bases between them. In DNA form, the CDR3 reads TGTGCCAGCAGCGTAGGATCCGGAGTCGGCACAGATACGCAGTATTTT. It translates to CASSVGSGVGTDTQYF. Based on the CDR3 plus reference TRBV9 and TRBJ2-3, the full variable domain is DSGVTQTPKHLITATGQRVTLRCSPRSGDLSVYWYQQSLDQGLQFLIQYYNGEERAKGNILERFSAQQFPDLHSELNLSSLELGDSALYFCASSVGSGVGTDTQYFGPGTRLTVL.

V is TRBV2 and J is TRBJ1-4; 10 bases are shared with TRBD1. V dropped 2 bases and J dropped 7; count of bases not matched to a gene: 4. The CDR3 has 15 amino acids. The germline V gene encodes CDR1 SNHLY and CDR2 FYNNEI. CDR3 in amino acids: CASSERTGGTEKLFF. The CDR3 DNA is TGTGCCAGCAGTGAAAGGACAGGGGGGACTGAAAAACTGTTTTTT.

The chain couples TRBV2 to TRBJ1-5, with D unresolved. The germline V gene encodes CDR1 SNHLY and CDR2 FYNNEI. V was cut by 6 bases and J by 6 bases, with 12 bases left in between. CDR3 length: 13 amino acids. The CDR3 nucleotides read TGTGCCAGCAGAGAGGGTAGTGGTCAGCCCCAGCATTTT. Protein: CASREGSGQPQHF.

The chain recombines TRBV20-1 with TRBJ2-5, with TRBD1 matching over 9 bases. CDR3 length: 15 residues. Germline V gene sequence: CDR1 DFQATT, CDR2 SNEGSKA (reference sequence). V dropped 0 bases and J dropped 4; count of bases not matched to a gene: 6. CDR3 protein: CSARDQGQGLETQYF. The CDR3 nucleotides read TGCAGTGCTAGAGATCAAGGACAGGGGCTAGAGACCCAGTACTTC.

The sample holds many counts of this clonotype. The J gene is TRBJ2-1, the V gene TRBV20-1, with no clear D. CDR1 DFQATT and CDR2 SNEGSKA come from the germline V gene (reference sequence). Trimming cost V 6 bases and J 6 bases, with 9 bases left between them. The CDR3 covers 11 residues. DNA for the CDR3: TGCAGTGCAGAACGCGTCAATGAGCAGTTCTTC. It specifies CSAERVNEQFF.

In its sample, this clonotype was seen many times. This chain uses TRBV19 with TRBJ1-5, with D maybe TRBD1 (5 bases). The germline CDR1 and CDR2 sequences are LNHDA and SQIVND (reference sequence). CDR3 length equals 14 residues. Trimming cost V 3 bases and J 6 bases, with 12 bases left between them. The CDR3 sequence is CASSIRAGTQPQHF. CDR3 nucleotide sequence: TGTGCCAGTAGTATTCGGGCAGGGACTCAGCCCCAGCATTTT.

J is TRBJ2-5 and V is TRBV2, with D perhaps TRBD2 (6 bases). Germline V gene data show CDR1 as SNHLY and CDR2 as FYNNEI. V was pared by 6 bases and J by 1 base, with 12 bases between. The CDR3 runs to 14 residues. CDR3 bases: TGTGCCAGCAGCCAATTGGGACTCCAAGAGACCCAGTACTTC. The encoded protein is CASSQLGLQETQYF.

With respect to this clonotype: A much larger clone lies one base from this, so it may be a read error. The gene calls are TRBV9 and TRBJ1-2; possible D gene TRBD1, 5 bases. The CDR3 is made up of 16 amino acids. The germline V gene encodes CDR1 SGDLS and CDR2 YYNGEE. CDR3 nucleotides: TGTGCCAGCAGCCCTCGAACAGGATACAGAGACTATGGCCACACCTTC. It is translated as CASSPRTGYRDYGHTF. Based on the CDR3 plus reference TRBV9 and TRBJ1-2, the full variable domain is DSGVTQTPKHLITATGQRVTLRCSPRSGDLSVYWYQQSLDQGLQFLIQYYNGEERAKGNILERFSAQQFPDLHSELNLSSLELGDSALYFCASSPRTGYRDYGHTFGSGTRLTVV.